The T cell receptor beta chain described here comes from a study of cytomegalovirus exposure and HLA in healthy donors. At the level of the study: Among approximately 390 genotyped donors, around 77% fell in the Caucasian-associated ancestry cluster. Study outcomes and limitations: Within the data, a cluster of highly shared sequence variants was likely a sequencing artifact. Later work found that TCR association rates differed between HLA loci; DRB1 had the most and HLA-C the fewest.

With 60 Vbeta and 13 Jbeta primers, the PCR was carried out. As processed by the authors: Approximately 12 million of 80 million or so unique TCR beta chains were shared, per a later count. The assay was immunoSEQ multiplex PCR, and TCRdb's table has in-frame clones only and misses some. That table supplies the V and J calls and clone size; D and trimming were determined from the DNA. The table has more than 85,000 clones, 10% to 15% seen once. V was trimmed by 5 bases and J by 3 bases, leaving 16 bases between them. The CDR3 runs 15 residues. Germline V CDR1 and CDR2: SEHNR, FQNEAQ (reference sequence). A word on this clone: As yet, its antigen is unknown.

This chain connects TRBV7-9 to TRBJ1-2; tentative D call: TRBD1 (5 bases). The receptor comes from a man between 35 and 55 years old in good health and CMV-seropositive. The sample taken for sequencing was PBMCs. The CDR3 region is CASSEMTGLDYGYTF. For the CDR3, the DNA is TGTGCCAGCAGCGAAATGACGGGACTAGACTATGGCTACACCTTC.